The clone carrying this T cell receptor (beta chain) has a handful of counts. Antigen specificity is unknown. Assay used: immunoSEQ multiplex PCR; TCRdb lists only in-frame clones, some missing. The data show about 180,000 clones, 75% to 90% seen once. This sample is part of a study of cytomegalovirus exposure and HLA in healthy donors. This CDR3 is built from 12 residues. The V end was cut by 4 bases, the J end by 3 bases, with 7 bases between. CDR1 and CDR2 from the germline V gene are MGHDK and SYGVNS. Study outcomes and limitations: The study found most TCR sequences rare, yet found some public TCRs in many donors.

The TCR sequence derives from a man aged 18 to 35 in good health and CMV-seropositive. This sequence joins TRBV25-1 and TRBJ2-7; D remains unclear. The sequenced sample was PBMCs. The CDR3 DNA reads as TGTGCCAGCAGTGGACACAACTACGAGCAGTACTTC. Its translation is CASSGHNYEQYF.